Following are 20 T cell receptor beta chains from one sample sequenced in a study of OX40 agonist ivuxolimab in advanced cancers. Using immunoSEQ multiplex PCR, the repertoire was profiled, and TCRdb retains in-frame clones only, with some absent. The table has approximately 15,000 clones, roughly three quarters seen once. Material: CD4+ or CD8+ T cells sorted from blood, obtained in a trial of the OX40 agonist ivuxolimab. The source is an adult with an advanced solid tumor such as melanoma, head and neck, liver or kidney cancer.

The chain combines TRBV27 with TRBJ1-1; 7 bases are shared with TRBD1. Germline CDR1 MNHEY, CDR2 SMNVEV (reference sequence). V lost 5 bases and J lost 1; bases outside the gene matches: 4. The CDR3 has 14 amino acids. The CDR3 nucleotides read TGTGCCAGCAGTCCGGGACAGCCGAACACTGAAGCTTTCTTT. Protein sequence: CASSPGQPNTEAFF.

V is TRBV29-1 and J is TRBJ1-1; 7 bases agree with TRBD1. The junction had 7 bases not matched to a gene; V was cut back by 8 bases and J by 1 base. The CDR3 extends over 13 amino acids. Germline loops: CDR1 SQVTM, CDR2 ANQGSEA. The CDR3: CSFHRGPNTEAFF. CDR3 DNA: TGCAGCTTCCACAGGGGCCCGAACACTGAAGCTTTCTTT. The full variable domain, with the rest looked up from reference TRBV29-1 and TRBJ1-1, is SAVISQKPSRDICQRGTSLTIQCQVDSQVTMMFWYRQQPGQSLTLIATANQGSEATYESGFVIDKFPISRPNLTFSTLTVSNMSPEDSSIYLCSFHRGPNTEAFFGQGTRLTVV.

The chain combines TRBV7-2 with TRBJ2-5; TRBD2 matches at 11 bases. This CDR3 has 15 residues. Per the germline V gene, CDR1 is SGHTA and CDR2 is FQGNSA. V dropped 5 bases and J dropped 5; count of bases not matched to a gene: 7. CDR3 loop: CASSLSGGALETQYF. In DNA, the CDR3 is TGTGCCAGCAGCCTTAGCGGGGGGGCCTTGGAGACCCAGTACTTC.

The J gene is TRBJ1-1, the V gene TRBV4-1; 7 positions agree with TRBD1. This CDR3 has 16 residues. CDR1 MGHRA and CDR2 YSYEKL come from the germline V gene. V was pared by 0 bases and J by 5 bases, with 9 bases of the junction left unmatched. CDR3 amino acids: CASSQDTGDIWTEAFF. As DNA, the CDR3 is TGCGCCAGCAGCCAAGATACAGGGGATATATGGACTGAAGCTTTCTTT.

In its sample, this clone ranks as medium-sized (0.01 to 0.1%). This sequence joins TRBV28 and TRBJ2-7; tentative D call: TRBD2 (5 bases). Germline values: CDR1 MDHEN, CDR2 SYDVKM. V gave up 1 base and J gave up 2 bases, with 12 bases separating them. The CDR3 extends over 15 amino acids. CDR3 bases: TGTGCCAGCAGTTTATTTGAGGGTTCACCCTACGAGCAGTACTTC. This gives the protein CASSLFEGSPYEQYF. Full variable domain (rest looked up from reference TRBV28 and TRBJ2-7): DVKVTQSSRYLVKRTGEKVFLECVQDMDHENMFWYRQDPGLGLRLIYFSYDVKMKEKGDIPEGYSVSREKKERFSLILESASTNQTSMYLCASSLFEGSPYEQYFGPGTRLTVT.

The chain uses TRBV27 and TRBJ2-7; TRBD1 aligns across 8 bases. This CDR3 has 16 amino acids. CDR1 is MNHEY and CDR2 is SMNVEV in the germline V gene (reference sequence). Trimming cost V 4 bases and J 5 bases; bases outside gene matches: 13. CDR3 DNA: TGTGCCAGCAGTTCTTACTTGACAGGGGAATACAACGAGCAGTACTTC. This gives the protein CASSSYLTGEYNEQYF.

The chain employs TRBV29-1 and TRBJ1-2; 9 bases are a match to TRBD1. In germline, CDR1 is SQVTM, CDR2 ANQGSEA. The CDR3 extends over 15 amino acids. V lost 1 base to trimming and J lost 3 bases; unmatched junction nucleotides: 6. The CDR3 DNA reads TGCAGCGTTGAAGTACAAGACAGGGGGGACTATGGCTACACCTTC. Amino acids: CSVEVQDRGDYGYTF. The whole variable domain, remainder taken from reference TRBV29-1 and TRBJ1-2, is SAVISQKPSRDICQRGTSLTIQCQVDSQVTMMFWYRQQPGQSLTLIATANQGSEATYESGFVIDKFPISRPNLTFSTLTVSNMSPEDSSIYLCSVEVQDRGDYGYTFGSGTRLTVV.

The rearrangement joins TRBV2 to TRBJ2-3; 14 nucleotides match TRBD2. V dropped 4 bases and J dropped 4; count of bases not matched to a gene: 10. The CDR3 runs to 18 residues. CDR1 is SNHLY and CDR2 is FYNNEI in the germline V gene. The CDR3 coding sequence is TGTGCCAGCAGTGGACTAGCGGGAGGGATAGTCAGTGCAGATACGCAGTATTTT. Translation: CASSGLAGGIVSADTQYF.

V is TRBV5-4 and J is TRBJ2-7; no clear D. This CDR3 region has 14 residues. Germline CDR1 reads SGHNT; CDR2 reads YYREEE (reference sequence). The V gene lost 0 bases and the J gene lost 3 bases, with 10 bases spanning the gap. This CDR3 reads CASSLGVPSYEQYF. CDR3 sequence (DNA): TGTGCCAGCAGCTTGGGAGTCCCGAGCTACGAGCAGTACTTC.

The CDR3 DNA sequence: TGTGCCAGCAGCTTCGACAGGGATGAAGCTTTCTTT. It codes for CASSFDRDEAFF. The rearrangement joins TRBV7-8 to TRBJ1-1, with TRBD1 matching over 7 bases. The CDR3 loop spans 12 amino acids. V shed 3 bases, J shed 7 bases, and the junction held 2 bases outside the gene matches. CDR1 is SGHVS, CDR2 FQNEAQ, per germline.

This clone is a singleton in its sample. The rearrangement uses TRBV27 and TRBJ2-1; the D gene could be TRBD1 or TRBD2 (6 bases each). The CDR3 is made up of 15 amino acids. The ends were cut back, 8 bases at V and 5 bases at J, with 19 bases in the middle. Germline V gene lookup returns CDR1 MNHEY and CDR2 SMNVEV (reference sequence). The CDR3: CASSLGGPFHNEQFF. The CDR3 nucleotides read TGTGCCAGCTCCCTAGGGGGGCCTTTTCACAATGAGCAGTTCTTC.

The V call is TRBV15, the J call TRBJ2-7, with D possibly being TRBD1 (6 bases). CDR3 length: 13 amino acids. The germline V gene has CDR1 LNHNV and CDR2 YYDKDF (reference sequence). V lost 1 base and J lost 5, with 9 bases in between. CDR3 region: CATSRAGDHEQYF. The CDR3 coding sequence is TGTGCCACCAGCAGAGCAGGGGACCACGAGCAGTACTTC.

The chain has TRBV9 and TRBJ1-3, with D perhaps matching TRBD1 (6 bases). CDR1 SGDLS and CDR2 YYNGEE come from the germline V gene. The CDR3 sequence is 14 residues long. The V and J ends lost 2 bases and 4 bases respectively, with 10 bases between them. CDR3 sequence reads: CASSVRDTGNTIYF. The DNA for the CDR3 is TGTGCCAGCAGCGTTCGGGACACGGGAAACACCATATATTTT.

This sequence joins TRBV27 and TRBJ2-7; no firm D call. Germline loops: CDR1 MNHEY, CDR2 SMNVEV (reference sequence). The CDR3 covers 14 residues. The V and J ends lost 6 bases and 3 bases respectively, with 15 bases between them. CDR3 coding DNA: TGTGCCAGCAGCCCTTTCGACGGCCACTACGAGCAGTACTTC. It codes for CASSPFDGHYEQYF.

This clone has just one count. The J gene is TRBJ2-1, the V gene TRBV29-1; D possibly matches TRBD1 or TRBD2 (5 bases each). The length of the CDR3 is 16 residues. Trimming stripped 0 bases from V and 7 bases from J, with 19 bases between. Germline V gene lookup returns CDR1 SQVTM and CDR2 ANQGSEA. The CDR3, as DNA: TGCAGCGTTGAAGATCCCGACGGGACGTCCCTGAATGAGCAGTTCTTC. Translated, it gives CSVEDPDGTSLNEQFF.

The gene calls are TRBV7-6 and TRBJ1-1; D is uncertain. CDR1 SGHVS and CDR2 FNYEAQ come from the germline V gene. The CDR3 is 16 amino acids. Trimming shortened V by 5 bases and J by 4 bases, and 20 bases separated the two germline ends. This chain's CDR3 is CASSRGLDPLPTEAFF. CDR3 in DNA: TGTGCCAGCAGCCGCGGCTTGGATCCTCTCCCCACTGAAGCTTTCTTT. Looking up the rest from reference TRBV7-6 and TRBJ1-1 gives the full variable domain: GAGVSQSPRYKVTKRGQDVALRCDPISGHVSLYWYRQALGQGPEFLTYFNYEAQQDKSGLPNDRFSAERPEGSISTLTIQRTEQRDSAMYRCASSRGLDPLPTEAFFGQGTRLTVV.

A single count supports this clone. The V gene is TRBV28, the J gene TRBJ2-5; TRBD1 is a possible D gene (7 bases). Deletions cut 2 bases from V and 7 bases from J, with 11 bases between. The CDR3 has 13 amino acids. In germline, CDR1 is MDHEN, CDR2 SYDVKM. CDR3 sequence reads: CASSLSRGATQYF. DNA of the CDR3: TGTGCCAGCAGTTTAAGCAGGGGGGCGACCCAGTACTTC. The variable domain in full, completed from reference TRBV28 and TRBJ2-5, reads DVKVTQSSRYLVKRTGEKVFLECVQDMDHENMFWYRQDPGLGLRLIYFSYDVKMKEKGDIPEGYSVSREKKERFSLILESASTNQTSMYLCASSLSRGATQYFGPGTRLLVL.

This clone was seen just once. The gene calls are TRBV19 and TRBJ1-1; no reliable D call. Trimming left V 7 bases short and J 0 bases short, with 9 bases between. Germline CDR1 LNHDA, CDR2 SQIVND (reference sequence). CDR3 length: 13 amino acids. The CDR3 region has the DNA TGTGCCAGTAAGGTTAAGGTGAACACTGAAGCTTTCTTT. Translated, it gives CASKVKVNTEAFF.

The V gene is TRBV9, the J gene TRBJ2-2, with D unresolved. CDR3 size: 13 residues. The V gene's germline CDR1 is SGDLS and CDR2 YYNGEE. Trimming removed 4 bases at V and 5 bases at J, with 9 bases between. CDR3 coding DNA: TGTGCCAGCAGCCGCCTGGGTACCGGGGAGCTGTTTTTT. Translation gives CASSRLGTGELFF.

This rearrangement joins TRBV2 to TRBJ2-2; 8 nucleotides match TRBD2. The CDR3 is made up of 16 amino acids. V lost 3 bases, J lost 3 bases, and 6 bases stayed unmatched. Germline V gene data show CDR1 as SNHLY and CDR2 as FYNNEI. As DNA, the CDR3 is TGTGCCAGCAGTGAGCTAGCGGGTCTTGACACCGGGGAGCTGTTTTTT. It specifies CASSELAGLDTGELFF.